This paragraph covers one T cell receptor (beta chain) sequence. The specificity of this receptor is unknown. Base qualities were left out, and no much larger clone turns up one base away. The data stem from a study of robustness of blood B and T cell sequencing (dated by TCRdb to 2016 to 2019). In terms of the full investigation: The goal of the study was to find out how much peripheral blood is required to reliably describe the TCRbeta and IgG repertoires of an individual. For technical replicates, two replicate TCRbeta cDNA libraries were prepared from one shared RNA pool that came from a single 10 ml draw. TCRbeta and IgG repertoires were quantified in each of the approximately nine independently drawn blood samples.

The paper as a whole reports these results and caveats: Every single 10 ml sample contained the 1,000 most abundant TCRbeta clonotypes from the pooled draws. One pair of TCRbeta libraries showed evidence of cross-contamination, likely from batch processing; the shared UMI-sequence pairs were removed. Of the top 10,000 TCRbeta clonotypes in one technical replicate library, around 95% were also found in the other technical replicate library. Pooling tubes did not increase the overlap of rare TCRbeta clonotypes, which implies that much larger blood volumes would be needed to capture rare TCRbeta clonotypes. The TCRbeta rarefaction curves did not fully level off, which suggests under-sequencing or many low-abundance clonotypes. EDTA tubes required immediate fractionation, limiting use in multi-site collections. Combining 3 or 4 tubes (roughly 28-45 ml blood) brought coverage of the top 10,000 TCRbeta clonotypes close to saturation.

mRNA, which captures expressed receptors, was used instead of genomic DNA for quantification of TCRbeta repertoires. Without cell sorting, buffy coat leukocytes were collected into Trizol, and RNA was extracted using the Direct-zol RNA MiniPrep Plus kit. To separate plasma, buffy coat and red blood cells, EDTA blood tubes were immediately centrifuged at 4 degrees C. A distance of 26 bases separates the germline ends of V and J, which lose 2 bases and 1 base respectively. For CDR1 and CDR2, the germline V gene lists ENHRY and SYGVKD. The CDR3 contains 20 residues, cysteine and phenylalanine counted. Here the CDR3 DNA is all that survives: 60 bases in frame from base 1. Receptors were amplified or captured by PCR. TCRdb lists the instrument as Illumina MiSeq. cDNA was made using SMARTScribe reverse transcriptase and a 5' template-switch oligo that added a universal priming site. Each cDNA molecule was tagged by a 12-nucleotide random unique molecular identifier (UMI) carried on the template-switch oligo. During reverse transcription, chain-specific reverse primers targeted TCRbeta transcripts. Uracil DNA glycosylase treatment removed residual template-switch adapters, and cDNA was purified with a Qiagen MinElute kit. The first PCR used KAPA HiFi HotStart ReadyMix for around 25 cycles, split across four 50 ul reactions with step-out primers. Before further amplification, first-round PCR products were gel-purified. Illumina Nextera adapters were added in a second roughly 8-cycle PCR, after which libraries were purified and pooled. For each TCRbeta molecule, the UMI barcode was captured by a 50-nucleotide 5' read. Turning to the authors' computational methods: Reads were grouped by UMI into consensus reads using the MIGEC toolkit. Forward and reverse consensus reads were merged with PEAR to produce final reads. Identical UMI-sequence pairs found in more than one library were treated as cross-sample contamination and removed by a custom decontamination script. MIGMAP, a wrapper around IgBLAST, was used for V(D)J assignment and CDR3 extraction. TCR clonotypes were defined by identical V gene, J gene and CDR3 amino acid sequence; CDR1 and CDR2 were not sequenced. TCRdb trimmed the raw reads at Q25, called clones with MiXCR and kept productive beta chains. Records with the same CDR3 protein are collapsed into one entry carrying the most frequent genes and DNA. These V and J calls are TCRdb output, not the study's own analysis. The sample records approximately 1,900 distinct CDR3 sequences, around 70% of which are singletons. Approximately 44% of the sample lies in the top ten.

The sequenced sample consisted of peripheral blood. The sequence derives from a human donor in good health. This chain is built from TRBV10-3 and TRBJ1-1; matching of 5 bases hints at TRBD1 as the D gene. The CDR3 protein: CAISEVSEGRVVLKNTEAFF. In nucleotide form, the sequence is TGTGCCATCAGTGAGGTAAGCGAGGGGCGGGTAGTCCTAAAGAACACTGAAGCTTTCTTT.